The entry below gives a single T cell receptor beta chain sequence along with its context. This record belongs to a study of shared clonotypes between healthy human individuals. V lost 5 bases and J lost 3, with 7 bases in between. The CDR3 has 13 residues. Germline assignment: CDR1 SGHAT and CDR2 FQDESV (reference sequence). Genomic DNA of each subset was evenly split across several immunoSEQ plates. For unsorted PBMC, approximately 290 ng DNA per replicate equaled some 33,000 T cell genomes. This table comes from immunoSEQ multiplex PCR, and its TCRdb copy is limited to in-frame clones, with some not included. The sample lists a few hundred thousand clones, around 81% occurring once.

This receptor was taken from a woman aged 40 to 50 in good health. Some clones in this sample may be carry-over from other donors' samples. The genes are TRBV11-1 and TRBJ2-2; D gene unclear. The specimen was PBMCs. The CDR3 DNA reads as TGTGCCAGCAGCCCTATGTACACCGGGGAGCTGTTTTTT. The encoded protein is CASSPMYTGELFF. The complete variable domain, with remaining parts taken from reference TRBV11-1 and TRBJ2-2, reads EAEVAQSPRYKITEKSQAVAFWCDPISGHATLYWYRQILGQGPELLVQFQDESVVDDSQLPKDRFSAERLKGVDSTLKIQPAELGDSAMYLCASSPMYTGELFFGEGSRLTVL.